Sequencing of this T cell receptor beta chain was carried out in a study of blood T cell repertoires in COVID-19. Sequencing was performed with immunoSEQ multiplex PCR; in TCRdb, only in-frame clones are kept and a portion is missing. Of more than 350,000 clones in the sample, nearly 90% were seen once. In its sample, this clone was seen once. This TCR was sampled from a woman younger than 30 who had been exposed to COVID-19. What was sequenced was PBMCs or T cells enriched from blood (not recorded which).

The DNA of the CDR3 is TGTGCCAGCAGCCAGTCACAACGGACTAGCGGGTCCTACAATGAGCAGTTCTTC. Protein sequence: CASSQSQRTSGSYNEQFF. J is TRBJ2-1 and V is TRBV14; 11 bases align to TRBD2. Germline CDR1 reads SGHDN; CDR2 reads FVKESK. This CDR3 has 18 residues. With 3 bases clipped from V and 1 base from J, the junction kept 8 bases outside the gene matches.